This paragraph reports one T cell receptor (beta chain). Its target is unknown. This sample is part of a study of cytomegalovirus exposure and HLA in healthy donors. Study-level results: Exclusion applied to some V segments, including TRBV6-2 and TRBV6-3, as they were indistinguishable. TCR beta V- and J-gene trimming, according to a later analysis, was linked to a missense DCLRE1C variant.

Trimming took off 1 base at V and 8 bases at J, with 9 bases between the two ends. This CDR3 has 13 residues. In germline, CDR1 is SNHLY, CDR2 FYNNEI. The PCR ran on 60 Vbeta and 13 Jbeta primers. Generated by immunoSEQ multiplex PCR, the TCRdb table keeps only in-frame clones and is missing some. The sample records 150,000 to 200,000 clones, approximately 81% being singletons. Sequencing was carried out using PBMCs. The J gene is TRBJ2-1, the V gene TRBV2; no firm D call. The sequence was collected from a woman between 18 and 29 years old in good health and CMV-seropositive. The CDR3 is CASSEGWSYEQFF. Written as DNA, the CDR3 is TGTGCCAGCAGTGAAGGGTGGAGCTATGAGCAGTTCTTC.